The 19 T cell receptor beta chains in this list originate from one sample, sequenced in a study of T cell responses to AZD1222 COVID-19 vaccine. Clones were read by immunoSEQ multiplex PCR, and TCRdb kept only the in-frame ones, dropping some. The sample consists of around 180,000 clones, around 89% of them appearing once. The sequences come from peripheral blood, collected 28 days after the second AZD1222 dose. These receptors were collected from an adult who received the AZD1222 COVID-19 vaccine.

V is TRBV12-3 or TRBV12-4 and J is TRBJ2-3, with D unclear. CDR3 size: 12 residues. The germline V and J ends were trimmed by 6 bases and 0 bases, with 4 bases remaining between them. CDR3 coding DNA: TGTGCCAGCAGCAGGAGCACAGATACGCAGTATTTT. Protein: CASSRSTDTQYF.

This chain joins TRBV4-1 and TRBJ1-3; D remains unclear. Germline CDR1 reads MGHRA; CDR2 reads YSYEKL. The CDR3 loop spans 13 amino acids. Trimming pared 2 bases from V and 1 base from J, leaving 3 bases between. The CDR3 sequence: CASSQISGNTIYF. DNA for the CDR3: TGCGCCAGCAGCCAAATATCTGGAAACACCATATATTTT.

This clone appeared a single time. The rearrangement uses TRBV28 and TRBJ1-5, with 9 bases fitting TRBD1. Per germline, CDR1 MDHEN and CDR2 SYDVKM. The trim removed 6 bases at V and 9 bases at J, leaving 6 bases unmatched. This CDR3 comprises 13 residues. As DNA, the CDR3 is TGTGCCAGCAGGACAGGGGGGTCGGGGCCCCAGCATTTT. Its translation is CASRTGGSGPQHF.

The chain links TRBV6-5 to TRBJ1-3, with D maybe TRBD1 (6 bases). The V and J ends lost 5 bases and 0 bases respectively, with 11 bases between them. The CDR3 has 15 amino acids. Germline CDR1 and CDR2: MNHEY and SVGAGI. The CDR3 loop reads CASSTDRSSGNTIYF. For the CDR3, the DNA is TGTGCCAGCAGTACCGACAGGAGCTCTGGAAACACCATATATTTT.

This sequence joins TRBV5-6 and TRBJ2-2; perhaps TRBD1 as D (5 bases). Germline CDR1 is SGHDT and CDR2 is YYEEEE. V was pared by 0 bases and J by 0 bases, with 6 bases between. The CDR3 loop spans 15 amino acids. The CDR3 is CASSLAQANTGELFF. CDR3 nucleotide sequence: TGTGCCAGCAGCTTGGCACAGGCGAACACCGGGGAGCTGTTTTTT.

Details on this clone: The CDR3 carries no conserved terminal phenylalanine or tryptophan, so it likely arises from a read error. It is unclear where the CDR3 begins or ends on the DNA, so no DNA is shown, and the CDR3 is as TCRdb lists it. The rearrangement links TRBV6-4 to TRBJ2-7. Ends included, the CDR3 has 10 residues. Germline values: CDR1 MRHNA, CDR2 SNTAGT. The CDR3 protein is CASSDSVPPG.

The chain has TRBV28 and TRBJ2-1; 12 bases match TRBD2. The CDR3 length is 17 residues. Germline V gene data show CDR1 as MDHEN and CDR2 as SYDVKM. With V trimmed by 6 bases and J by 4 bases, 10 bases remained unmatched. CDR3 coding DNA: TGTGCCAGCAGCTCCGGACTAGCGGGGTCCTTTTACAATGAGCAGTTCTTC. Its translation: CASSSGLAGSFYNEQFF. Combining the CDR3 with reference TRBV28 and TRBJ2-1 gives the whole variable domain DVKVTQSSRYLVKRTGEKVFLECVQDMDHENMFWYRQDPGLGLRLIYFSYDVKMKEKGDIPEGYSVSREKKERFSLILESASTNQTSMYLCASSSGLAGSFYNEQFFGPGTRLTVL.

This sequence joins TRBV5-7 and TRBJ2-7; no reliable D call. TRBV5-7 is designated an ORF whose function remains uncertain. The CDR3 runs to 16 residues. Trimming took 4 bases from V and 0 from J, leaving 17 bases between them. In DNA form, the CDR3 reads TGTGCCAGCAGCCCCCGCAAGGGCCTGAGCTCCTACGAGCAGTACTTC. Its protein product is CASSPRKGLSSYEQYF.

The count of this clone is one. The chain couples TRBV29-1 to TRBJ2-5; 8 positions match TRBD2. There are 16 residues in the CDR3. The germline gives CDR1 SQVTM, CDR2 ANQGSEA. The V and J ends lost 5 bases and 5 bases, in that order; junction bases with no gene match: 16. CDR3 nucleotides: TGCAGCGTTTTTTTTACGGGACTAGGGGAGGGGGAGACCCAGTACTTC. Its protein is CSVFFTGLGEGETQYF.

V and J are TRBV19 and TRBJ2-4, with 9 bases matching TRBD2. The CDR3 totals 19 residues. Germline V gene lookup returns CDR1 LNHDA and CDR2 SQIVND (reference sequence). V lost 2 bases and J lost 1; bases outside the gene matches: 12. CDR3 nucleotides: TGTGCCAGTAGTATACCCTTACTAGGAGCGGGAGGCGCCAAAAACATTCAGTACTTC. This translates into CASSIPLLGAGGAKNIQYF.

The gene calls are TRBV11-2 and TRBJ1-5; possibly TRBD1 for D (5 bases). V was trimmed by 5 bases and J by 3 bases, leaving 17 bases between them. The CDR3 has 16 amino acids. Germline CDR1 is SGHAT and CDR2 is FQNNGV. The CDR3 nucleotides read TGTGCCAGCAGCCCCGGCCGAGGAGGGGACAATCAGCCCCAGCATTTT. Translated, it gives CASSPGRGGDNQPQHF.

The chain carries TRBV28 and TRBJ1-1; possibly TRBD1 for D (6 bases). Germline V gene sequence: CDR1 MDHEN, CDR2 SYDVKM. The ends were cut back, 7 bases at V and 7 bases at J, with 13 bases in the middle. CDR3 length: 12 amino acids. The CDR3 here is CASNGQQDEAFF. CDR3 DNA sequence: TGTGCCAGCAACGGACAGCAGGATGAAGCTTTCTTT.

This chain connects TRBV29-1 to TRBJ2-5; TRBD1 might be the D (6 bases). The CDR3 is made up of 14 amino acids. V was pared by 4 bases and J by 5 bases, with 17 bases between. Germline CDR1 reads SQVTM; CDR2 reads ANQGSEA. CDR3 bases: TGCAGCGTTGGCATGTCAGGGGCGGTGGAGACCCAGTACTTC. Translating gives CSVGMSGAVETQYF.

The chain employs TRBV19 and TRBJ2-2; D unclear. Germline V gene data show CDR1 as LNHDA and CDR2 as SQIVND (reference sequence). The CDR3 length is 13 residues. Trimming stripped 10 bases from V and 8 bases from J, with 17 bases between. CDR3 DNA: TGTGCCACTAACCGGGCCCAGAGGGGGGAGCTGTTTTTT. Its protein product is CATNRAQRGELFF. Using reference TRBV19 and TRBJ2-2 for the parts outside the CDR3, the full variable domain is DGGITQSPKYLFRKEGQNVTLSCEQNLNHDAMYWYRQDPGQGLRLIYYSQIVNDFQKGDIAEGYSVSREKKESFPLTVTSAQKNPTAFYLCATNRAQRGELFFGEGSRLTVL.

The chain employs TRBV29-1 and TRBJ2-5, with 9 bases identical to TRBD1. The trim removed 6 bases at V and 2 bases at J, leaving 1 base unmatched. Looked up from germline, CDR1 is SQVTM and CDR2 is ANQGSEA. The CDR3 totals 12 residues. Here the CDR3 DNA reads TGCAGCGTGGACAGGGGTCAAGAGACCCAGTACTTC. Its translation is CSVDRGQETQYF.

This clone has only one observation. The J gene is TRBJ2-1, the V gene TRBV4-3, with TRBD2 matching 14 bases. CDR1 is LGHNA and CDR2 is YSLEER in the germline V gene. V shed 0 bases, J shed 12 bases, and the junction held 7 bases outside the gene matches. The CDR3 is made up of 16 amino acids. This chain's CDR3 is CASSQDRTSGRTSQFF. The CDR3 nucleotides read TGCGCCAGCAGCCAAGATAGGACTAGCGGGAGGACATCGCAGTTCTTC.

V usage is TRBV7-9 and J usage is TRBJ2-2; 10 positions agree with TRBD2. The germline CDR1 and CDR2 sequences are SEHNR and FQNEAQ (reference sequence). This CDR3 contains 14 residues. Trimming at V came to 5 bases and at J to 10 bases, leaving 7 bases not matched to a gene. CDR3 in amino acids: CASSTSSGSVELFF. CDR3 coding DNA: TGTGCCAGCAGCACATCTAGCGGGAGTGTGGAGCTGTTTTTT.

This sequence joins TRBV9 and TRBJ2-7; D is possibly TRBD2 (6 bases). Germline CDR1 SGDLS, CDR2 YYNGEE. V lost 3 bases and J 3 bases, leaving 13 bases between the germline ends. The CDR3 runs 14 residues. The CDR3 region has the DNA TGTGCCAGCAGCGGGGCGGGGCGGGACTACGAGCAGTACTTC. It encodes CASSGAGRDYEQYF. The variable domain in full, with the rest retrieved from reference TRBV9 and TRBJ2-7, is DSGVTQTPKHLITATGQRVTLRCSPRSGDLSVYWYQQSLDQGLQFLIQYYNGEERAKGNILERFSAQQFPDLHSELNLSSLELGDSALYFCASSGAGRDYEQYFGPGTRLTVT.

The chain is built from TRBV28 and TRBJ2-1; D perhaps matches TRBD2 (6 bases). The CDR3 consists of 12 residues. Trimming removed 8 bases from V and 8 bases from J, with 13 bases in between. Looked up from germline, CDR1 is MDHEN and CDR2 is SYDVKM. CDR3 coding DNA: TGTGCCAGCGCGCGGGGACGCGATGAGCAGTTCTTC. Translation gives CASARGRDEQFF.